This T cell receptor (beta chain) comes out of a study of graft-versus-host responses after intestinal transplantation. Study details: Among the recipients, transplants were multivisceral, liver-intestinal, or isolated intestinal. Every one of the recipients received anti-thymocyte globulin induction and afterwards took tacrolimus and steroids for 3 to 4 years. Study findings and constraints: Maximum circulating GvH clone levels tracked with early post-transplant HvG decreases. Recipient marrow contained GvH clones, some of which appeared first in ileum or blood.

Assay: immunoSEQ multiplex PCR; the TCRdb copy retains only in-frame clones and omits some. The profile shows tens of thousands of clones, roughly four fifths of them singletons. Concerning this clone itself: What it binds is not known.

This CDR3 is built from 15 residues. Between the trimmed V and J ends, which lost 5 bases and 2 bases, there was a span of 16 bases. Germline CDR1 LNHDA, CDR2 SQIVND (reference sequence). This specimen consisted of PBMCs, obtained around 1,000 days after transplant. The TCR was taken from a human patient who received an intestinal transplant, so some T cells may come from the graft donor. V and J are TRBV19 and TRBJ2-7; D may be TRBD1 (6 bases). The CDR3 nucleotides read TGTGCCAGTAGTGAGGGTTGGGGGCCCACCTACGAGCAGTACTTC. Translating gives CASSEGWGPTYEQYF.